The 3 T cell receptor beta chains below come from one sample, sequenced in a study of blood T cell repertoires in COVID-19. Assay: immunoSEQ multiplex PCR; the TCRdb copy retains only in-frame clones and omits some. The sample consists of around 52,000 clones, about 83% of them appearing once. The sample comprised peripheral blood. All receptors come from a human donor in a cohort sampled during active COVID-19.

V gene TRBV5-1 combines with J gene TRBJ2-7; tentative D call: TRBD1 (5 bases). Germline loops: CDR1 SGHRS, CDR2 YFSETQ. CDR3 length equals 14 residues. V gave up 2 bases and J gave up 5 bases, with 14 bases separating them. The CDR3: CASSLWNKGDEQYF. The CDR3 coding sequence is TGCGCCAGCAGCTTATGGAATAAAGGGGACGAGCAGTACTTC.

The CDR3: CAWSEVGLGEKLFF. CDR3 bases: TGTGCCTGGAGCGAGGTGGGTCTCGGTGAAAAACTGTTTTTT. The J gene is TRBJ1-4, the V gene TRBV30; no firm D call. There are 14 residues in the CDR3. The ends were cut back, 3 bases at V and 7 bases at J, with 15 bases in the middle. Germline-derived CDR1 and CDR2 are GTSNPN and SVGIG (reference sequence). Variable domain in full (rest from reference TRBV30 and TRBJ1-4): SQTIHQWPATLVQPVGSPLSLECTVEGTSNPNLYWYRQAAGRGLQLLFYSVGIGQISSEVPQNLSASRPQDRQFILSSKKLLLSDSGFYLCAWSEVGLGEKLFFGSGTQLSVL.

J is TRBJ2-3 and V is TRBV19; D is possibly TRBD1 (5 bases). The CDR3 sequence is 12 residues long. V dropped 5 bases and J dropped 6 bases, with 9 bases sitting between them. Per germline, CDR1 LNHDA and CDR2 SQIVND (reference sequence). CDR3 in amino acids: CASSPQGDTQYF. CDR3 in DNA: TGTGCCAGTAGTCCCCAGGGCGATACGCAGTATTTT. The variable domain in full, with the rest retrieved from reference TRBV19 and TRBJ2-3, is DGGITQSPKYLFRKEGQNVTLSCEQNLNHDAMYWYRQDPGQGLRLIYYSQIVNDFQKGDIAEGYSVSREKKESFPLTVTSAQKNPTAFYLCASSPQGDTQYFGPGTRLTVL.